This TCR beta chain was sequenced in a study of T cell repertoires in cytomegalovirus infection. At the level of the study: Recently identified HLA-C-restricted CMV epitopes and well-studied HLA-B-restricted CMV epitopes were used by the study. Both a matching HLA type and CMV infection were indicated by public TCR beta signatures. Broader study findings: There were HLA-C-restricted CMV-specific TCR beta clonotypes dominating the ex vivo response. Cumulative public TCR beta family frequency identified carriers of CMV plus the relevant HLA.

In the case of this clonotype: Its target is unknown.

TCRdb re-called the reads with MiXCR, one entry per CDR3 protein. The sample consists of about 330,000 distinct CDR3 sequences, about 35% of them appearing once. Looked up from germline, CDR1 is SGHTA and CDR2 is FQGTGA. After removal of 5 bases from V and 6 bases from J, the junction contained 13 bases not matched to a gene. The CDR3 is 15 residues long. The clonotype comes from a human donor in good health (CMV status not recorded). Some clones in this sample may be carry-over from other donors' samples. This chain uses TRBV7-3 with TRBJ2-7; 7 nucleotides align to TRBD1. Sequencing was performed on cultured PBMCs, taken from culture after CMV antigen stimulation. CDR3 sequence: CASSLTGMGPAEQYF. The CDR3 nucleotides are TGTGCCAGCAGCCTGACAGGGATGGGACCGGCCGAGCAGTACTTC. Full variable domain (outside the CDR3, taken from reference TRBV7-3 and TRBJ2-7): GAGVSQTPSNKVTEKGKYVELRCDPISGHTALYWYRQSLGQGPEFLIYFQGTGAADDSGLPNDRFFAVRPEGSVSTLKIQRTERGDSAVYLCASSLTGMGPAEQYFGPGTRLTVT.